This TCR beta chain was recovered during a study of blood T cell repertoires in COVID-19. Germline lookup yields CDR1 MDHEN and CDR2 SYDVKM. The J segment lost 5 bases and the V segment lost 3 bases, leaving 4 bases of the junction unmatched. The CDR3 contains 16 residues. Clones were sequenced by immunoSEQ multiplex PCR, and TCRdb holds only the in-frame ones, with some missing. The data show about 120,000 clones, more than 75% seen once. V is TRBV28 and J is TRBJ2-3; the match to TRBD2 covers 14 bases. The sample was peripheral blood. The source of this sequence is a man aged 40-49 years with acute or convalescent COVID-19. DNA for the CDR3: TGTGCCAGCAGTTTGGGACTAGCGGGAGCTTTAGATACGCAGTATTTT. Its translation is CASSLGLAGALDTQYF.